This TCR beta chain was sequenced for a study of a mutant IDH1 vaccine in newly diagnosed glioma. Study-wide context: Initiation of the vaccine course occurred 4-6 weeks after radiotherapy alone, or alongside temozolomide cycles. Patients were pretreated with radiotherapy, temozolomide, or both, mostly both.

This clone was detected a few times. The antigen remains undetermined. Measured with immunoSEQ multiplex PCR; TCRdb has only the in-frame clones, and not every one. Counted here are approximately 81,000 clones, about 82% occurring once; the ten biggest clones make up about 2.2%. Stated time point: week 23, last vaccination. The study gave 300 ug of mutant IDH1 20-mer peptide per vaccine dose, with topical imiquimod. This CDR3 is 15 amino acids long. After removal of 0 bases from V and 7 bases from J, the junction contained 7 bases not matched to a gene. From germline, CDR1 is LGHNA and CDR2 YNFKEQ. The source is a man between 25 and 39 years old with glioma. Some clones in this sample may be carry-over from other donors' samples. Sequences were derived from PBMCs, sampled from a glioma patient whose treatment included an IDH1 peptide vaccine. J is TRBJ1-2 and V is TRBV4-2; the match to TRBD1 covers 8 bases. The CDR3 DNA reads TGTGCCAGCAGCCAAGATGTGCAGGGGACAGGTGGCTACACCTTC. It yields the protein CASSQDVQGTGGYTF.